The 22 T cell receptor beta chains reported below all come from one sample, sequenced in a study of T cell clonotyping in hematopoietic cell transplantation. The repertoire was sequenced with immunoSEQ multiplex PCR; TCRdb's copy has only in-frame clones and lacks some. The sample includes approximately 27,000 clones, 90% to 95% seen only once; the top ten take 2% to 2.5%. The time point was: recipient sample about 28 days before transplant, after cytoreduction. Sequenced here: peripheral blood mononuclear cells, sampled before stem cell transplant. These receptors were obtained from a man between 50 and 59 years old with acute myeloid leukemia. Some clones in this sample may be carry-over from other donors' samples.

The chain links TRBV5-8 to TRBJ1-2, with unresolved D. This CDR3 is 13 amino acids long. Trimming took off 0 bases at V and 2 bases at J, with 5 bases between the two ends. Per germline, CDR1 SGHTS and CDR2 YDEGEE. The CDR3 is CASSLDQNYGYTF. CDR3 DNA sequence: TGTGCCAGCAGCTTGGATCAAAACTATGGCTACACCTTC. Using reference TRBV5-8 and TRBJ1-2 for the parts outside the CDR3, the full variable domain is EAGVTQSPTHLIKTRGQQATLRCSPISGHTSVYWYQQALGLGLQFLLWYDEGEERNRGNFPPRFSGRQFPNYSSELNVNALELEDSALYLCASSLDQNYGYTFGSGTRLTVV.

The V gene is TRBV27, the J gene TRBJ2-7, with 11 bases matching TRBD2. V lost 0 bases and J lost 4; bases outside the gene matches: 5. There are 16 residues in the CDR3. Germline CDR1 is MNHEY and CDR2 is SMNVEV (reference sequence). CDR3 in DNA: TGTGCCAGCAGTTTATCCCCGGGACTAGCGGCGTACGAGCAGTACTTC. Translating gives CASSLSPGLAAYEQYF.

In DNA, the CDR3 is TGTGCCAGCAGGGTGGGTAATAATTCACCCCTCCACTTT. Translating gives CASRVGNNSPLHF. J is TRBJ1-6 and V is TRBV6-6; D remains unclear. V dropped 6 bases and J dropped 5 bases, with 8 bases sitting between them. Germline V gene data show CDR1 as MNHNY and CDR2 as SVGAGI (reference sequence). The CDR3 has 13 amino acids.

The chain combines TRBV2 with TRBJ2-7, with D perhaps matching TRBD2 (6 bases). This CDR3 is 12 amino acids long. V was trimmed by 9 bases and J by 0 bases, leaving 9 bases between them. CDR1 is SNHLY, CDR2 FYNNEI, per germline. The CDR3 spells CARGGPSYEQYF. The CDR3 coding sequence is TGTGCCAGGGGAGGCCCCTCCTACGAGCAGTACTTC.

J is TRBJ1-2 and V is TRBV5-1; perhaps TRBD1 as D (6 bases). V shed 4 bases and J shed 5 bases, with 24 bases lying between them. The CDR3 length is 17 residues. Germline values: CDR1 SGHRS, CDR2 YFSETQ. The CDR3 DNA sequence: TGCGCCAGCAGCACAGGACAGAATCAGGGGTTGCGGTATGGCTACACCTTC. Translated: CASSTGQNQGLRYGYTF.

This rearrangement joins TRBV10-3 to TRBJ2-3; TRBD2 matches 9 bases. Germline V gene lookup returns CDR1 ENHRY and CDR2 SYGVKD. The CDR3 totals 16 residues. With V trimmed by 5 bases and J by 5 bases, 11 bases remained unmatched. CDR3 sequence reads: CAISNVRGGRQDTQYF. The CDR3 nucleotides are TGTGCCATCAGTAACGTGCGGGGGGGCCGTCAAGATACGCAGTATTTT.

This chain uses TRBV15 with TRBJ2-7; TRBD2 might be the D (6 bases). The CDR3 length is 14 residues. From germline, CDR1 is LNHNV and CDR2 YYDKDF (reference sequence). V shed 5 bases and J shed 3 bases, with 14 bases lying between them. The CDR3 sequence is CATSVLAASYEQYF. CDR3 DNA: TGTGCCACCAGCGTATTAGCGGCCAGCTACGAGCAGTACTTC.

This clone has just one count. The gene calls are TRBV5-1 and TRBJ1-2; 11 nucleotides align to TRBD1. In germline, CDR1 is SGHRS, CDR2 YFSETQ. CDR3 length: 14 amino acids. V lost 3 bases, J lost 6 bases, and 4 bases stayed unmatched. The CDR3 reads CASSWGQGVDGYTF. CDR3 sequence (DNA): TGCGCCAGCAGCTGGGGACAGGGGGTAGATGGCTACACCTTC.

The chain employs TRBV5-8 and TRBJ1-2, with D possibly matching TRBD1 (5 bases). Looked up from germline, CDR1 is SGHTS and CDR2 is YDEGEE. This CDR3 is built from 13 residues. V was trimmed by 4 bases and J by 5 bases, leaving 12 bases between them. DNA of the CDR3: TGTGCCAGCAGCCCGCAGGGTAGTTATGGCTACACCTTC. Amino acids: CASSPQGSYGYTF.

The V and J genes are TRBV4-3 and TRBJ1-6, with 9 bases aligning to TRBD1. The V gene end was trimmed by 2 bases and the J gene end by 10 bases; junction bases not matched to a gene: 6. Germline V gene data show CDR1 as LGHNA and CDR2 as YSLEER. The length of the CDR3 is 15 residues. This CDR3 is CASSQWTGDPSPLHF. CDR3 bases: TGCGCCAGCAGCCAATGGACAGGGGATCCCTCACCCCTCCACTTT.

The chain links TRBV19 to TRBJ1-5; 7 bases are shared with TRBD1. V shed 5 bases and J 5 bases; nucleotides not matched to a gene: 9. Germline CDR1 LNHDA, CDR2 SQIVND (reference sequence). The CDR3 has 15 residues. The CDR3 protein is CASSWSTGRDQPQHF. Written as DNA, the CDR3 is TGTGCCAGTAGTTGGTCGACAGGGAGGGATCAGCCCCAGCATTTT.

The chain employs TRBV15 and TRBJ2-3; 7 bases fit TRBD1. With V trimmed by 2 bases and J by 1 base, 6 bases remained unmatched. There are 16 residues in the CDR3. Germline CDR1 and CDR2: LNHNV and YYDKDF (reference sequence). The CDR3 reads CATSRPQGHRTDTQYF. As DNA, the CDR3 is TGTGCCACCAGCAGACCACAGGGGCATCGCACAGATACGCAGTATTTT.

The chain links TRBV5-6 to TRBJ1-1, with D perhaps matching TRBD1 (5 bases). The V gene's germline CDR1 is SGHDT and CDR2 YYEEEE. Deletions cut 0 bases from V and 2 bases from J, with 8 bases between. This CDR3 contains 14 residues. The CDR3 region has the DNA TGTGCCAGCAGCTTGGAGGGGCTTAACACTGAAGCTTTCTTT. Translating gives CASSLEGLNTEAFF.

The CDR3 bases are TGTGCCAGCAGCCCGGGGACAGGGGGTTCTAGGTGGTACTTC. This codes for CASSPGTGGSRWYF. This chain joins TRBV5-6 and TRBJ2-7; 11 nucleotides match TRBD1. The CDR3 extends over 14 amino acids. V lost 4 bases to trimming and J lost 12 bases; unmatched junction nucleotides: 12. Per germline, CDR1 SGHDT and CDR2 YYEEEE.

The chain couples TRBV28 to TRBJ1-5, with 7 positions matching TRBD1. This CDR3 is 15 amino acids long. Germline lookup yields CDR1 MDHEN and CDR2 SYDVKM. V gave up 4 bases and J gave up 7 bases; unmatched junction bases: 10. CDR3 in amino acids: CASSSGAGGKQPQHF. The CDR3, as DNA: TGTGCCAGCAGTTCGGGGGCAGGGGGGAAACAGCCCCAGCATTTT.

The rearrangement links TRBV28 to TRBJ2-1; the match to TRBD2 covers 9 bases. The CDR3 is made up of 15 amino acids. Germline V gene sequence: CDR1 MDHEN, CDR2 SYDVKM. Trimming cost V 3 bases and J 10 bases; bases outside gene matches: 10. The CDR3 coding sequence is TGTGCCAGCAGTTTGCTAGCGGGGACGATAGGAGAGCAGTTCTTC. Translating it yields CASSLLAGTIGEQFF.

The chain joins TRBV19 to TRBJ1-1, with TRBD1 identical over 10 bases. Germline V lookup: CDR1 LNHDA, CDR2 SQIVND (reference sequence). The V and J ends lost 3 bases and 5 bases, in that order; junction bases with no gene match: 3. This CDR3 has 14 amino acids. The CDR3 spells CASSIWDRGTEAFF. The CDR3, as DNA: TGTGCCAGTAGTATCTGGGACAGGGGAACTGAAGCTTTCTTT.

The chain is built from TRBV4-2 and TRBJ1-5, with D possibly TRBD1 on 6 matching bases. Germline assignment: CDR1 LGHNA and CDR2 YNFKEQ. CDR3 size: 16 residues. V dropped 0 bases and J dropped 2 bases, with 11 bases sitting between them. DNA for the CDR3: TGTGCCAGCAGCCAAGAGGACAGTGCCCGCAATCAGCCCCAGCATTTT. Translating it yields CASSQEDSARNQPQHF.

The V gene is TRBV9, the J gene TRBJ2-2; D remains ambiguous. The CDR3 spans 13 residues. V was clipped by 0 bases and J by 6 bases, with 6 bases between them. From germline, CDR1 is SGDLS and CDR2 YYNGEE. CDR3 amino acids: CASSVVFSGELFF. The CDR3 DNA is TGTGCCAGCAGCGTAGTGTTTTCCGGGGAGCTGTTTTTT. Based on the CDR3 plus reference TRBV9 and TRBJ2-2, the full variable domain is DSGVTQTPKHLITATGQRVTLRCSPRSGDLSVYWYQQSLDQGLQFLIQYYNGEERAKGNILERFSAQQFPDLHSELNLSSLELGDSALYFCASSVVFSGELFFGEGSRLTVL.

In this sample, this clone turned up a few times. The chain carries TRBV7-9 and TRBJ2-2; possibly TRBD1 for D (6 bases). The germline V and J ends were trimmed by 4 bases and 6 bases, with 18 bases remaining between them. The CDR3 is made up of 16 amino acids. The germline gives CDR1 SEHNR, CDR2 FQNEAQ (reference sequence). CDR3 nucleotides: TGTGCCAGCAGCTCCAAGTTAGGGGGAAGGGCCGGGGAGCTGTTTTTT. Translated: CASSSKLGGRAGELFF.

The chain has TRBV7-2 and TRBJ1-1; D may be TRBD1 (5 bases). Germline CDR1 is SGHTA and CDR2 is FQGNSA. Trimming shortened V by 1 base and J by 6 bases, and 12 bases separated the two germline ends. The CDR3 length is 14 residues. CDR3 region: CASSLGGVLAEAFF. The CDR3 coding sequence is TGTGCCAGCAGCTTAGGAGGGGTGTTGGCTGAAGCTTTCTTT.

This sequence joins TRBV7-9 and TRBJ1-3, with D maybe TRBD1 (5 bases). Germline V CDR1 and CDR2: SEHNR, FQNEAQ (reference sequence). V was shortened by 0 bases and J by 0 bases, with 12 bases between the two germline ends. The CDR3 is 17 amino acids. CDR3 coding DNA: TGTGCCAGCAGCTTAGCGTCCCAGGGAAACTCTGGAAACACCATATATTTT. It is translated as CASSLASQGNSGNTIYF.